This TCR beta chain comes out of a study of CD8 T cells in cerebrospinal fluid in Alzheimer's disease (dated by TCRdb to about 2020). About the study as a whole: The study assessed CSF T cell clonal expansion with two single-cell approaches: plate-based nested PCR sequencing and droplet-based sequencing. A total of about 25 samples were covered by the CSF gene-expression analysis, which included Parkinson's disease patients. The droplet-based CSF comparison of patients and controls included about nine healthy controls (just under 11,000 cells) and about nine patients with MCI or Alzheimer's disease (around 9,900 cells). The study examined whether cerebrospinal fluid from healthy elderly individuals and from patients with neurodegenerative disease contained clonally expanded T cells. Overall study outcomes, separate from this receptor: The EBV-specific clones were neither the most highly expanded clones nor enriched among patients. Only samples with detectable clones went into the overall clonality comparison: around eleven healthy, 5 MCI, 5 AD, and 6 PD. In pooled data, a highly expanded clone (at least 3% of TCRs) occurred in 1 of 10 healthy subjects versus most of the 6 Alzheimer's patients. A higher percentage of TCRs was made up by the largest CSF clone in patients with MCI or Alzheimer's disease than in controls. The authors warned that finding EBV-specific TCRs in CSF does not prove a causal connection between EBV and Alzheimer's disease.

Its frequency places this clonotype as medium-sized (0.01 to 0.1%); no count is recorded. The antigen this receptor binds is unknown. The library was produced with 10x single-cell sequencing. CSF cells were profiled with 10X Genomics single-cell V(D)J and 5' gene-expression libraries. CSF single-cell TCR libraries were sequenced on an Illumina NextSeq550. Turning to the authors' computational methods: V(D)J reads were aligned to the vdj-GRCh38 alts ensemble 2.0.0 reference and were analysed with the Cell Ranger vdj pipeline. Clonotypes were defined as cell barcodes sharing the same set of productive CDR3 nucleotide sequences. Clonotype information was added to Seurat v3.0 gene-expression metadata to link clonality with transcriptional profiles. Exclusion was applied to CSF cells with more than 1,800 genes, more than 7,500 UMIs or more than 10% mitochondrial reads. CDR3-beta sequences were compared against VDJdb to identify TCRs with known antigen specificity. Clone sharing was examined by network analysis using the R package qgraph, in which only TCRs with complete alpha and beta chains were included. With the reads reprocessed by TCRdb, a single entry stands for each CDR3 protein sequence and no DNA is reported. TCRdb, not the original authors, processed these V and J calls. For this sample, the table gives 1,700 or so distinct CDR3 sequences. 8.8% of the sample rests with the top ten.

Via the germline V gene, CDR1 is SGHRS and CDR2 YFSETQ. The CDR3 covers 15 residues, taking in both the cysteine and the phenylalanine. The entry carries no DNA sequence. None of the participants had acute infectious disease, and every participant was in good physical condition. Neurodegeneration in patients was confirmed with biomarkers including neurofilament, amyloid-beta and tau. A live/dead marker was used to sort live CSF cells for droplet-based sequencing. To pellet immune cells, CSF obtained by lumbar puncture was centrifuged at 300g. CSF samples were checked for red blood cells, and any sample contaminated with blood was excluded. CSF cells were cryopreserved in freezing medium, frozen at -80 degrees C overnight, and then transferred to liquid nitrogen for storage. Before analysis, CSF samples had been stored for less than six months.

This chain is built from TRBV5-1 and TRBJ1-4. The sequenced sample consisted of cerebrospinal fluid. This TCR came from a human donor with mild cognitive impairment. The CDR3 is CASSLSGAGLTELFF.